The clone carrying this T cell receptor beta chain was found a few times. Germline V gene data show CDR1 as MGHDK and CDR2 as SYGVNS. V was pared by 3 bases and J by 10 bases, with 13 bases between. This CDR3 is 14 amino acids long. TCRdb's copy holds only in-frame clones and misses some; the assay was immunoSEQ multiplex PCR. The table has about 39,000 clones, roughly 88% seen once. The data stem from a study of T cell changes during pregnancy in multiple sclerosis. The TCR sequence derives from a female donor with multiple sclerosis, enrolled in a pregnancy study. Source: CD8+ T cells from peripheral blood mononuclear cells, taken in the first trimester of pregnancy. V and J are TRBV25-1 and TRBJ1-6; a possible D gene is TRBD1 (5 bases). The CDR3 region has the DNA TGTGCCAGCAGTGAGGTCAGGGATGCGTCACCCCTCCACTTT. It codes for CASSEVRDASPLHF. The complete variable domain, with remaining parts taken from reference TRBV25-1 and TRBJ1-6, reads EADIYQTPRYLVIGTGKKITLECSQTMGHDKMYWYQQDPGMELHLIHYSYGVNSTEKGDLSSESTVSRIRTEHFPLTLESARPSHTSQYLCASSEVRDASPLHFGNGTRLTVT.